This TCR beta chain was identified during a study of cytomegalovirus exposure and HLA in healthy donors. The primer mix had 60 Vbeta and 13 Jbeta primers. TCRdb keeps only in-frame clones here, not all; method: immunoSEQ multiplex PCR. Among under 90,000 clones listed, roughly two thirds were seen once. Germline CDR1 GTSNPN, CDR2 SVGIG (reference sequence). The CDR3 spans 15 residues. The V and J ends lost 2 bases and 4 bases, in that order; junction bases with no gene match: 6. Input material: PBMCs. The chain carries TRBV30 and TRBJ2-3, with 10 bases aligning to TRBD1. The receptor comes from a man aged 35-49 years in good health and CMV-seropositive. CDR3 region: CAWSMGTGDADTQYF. The CDR3 region has the DNA TGTGCCTGGAGTATGGGGACAGGGGATGCAGATACGCAGTATTTT.